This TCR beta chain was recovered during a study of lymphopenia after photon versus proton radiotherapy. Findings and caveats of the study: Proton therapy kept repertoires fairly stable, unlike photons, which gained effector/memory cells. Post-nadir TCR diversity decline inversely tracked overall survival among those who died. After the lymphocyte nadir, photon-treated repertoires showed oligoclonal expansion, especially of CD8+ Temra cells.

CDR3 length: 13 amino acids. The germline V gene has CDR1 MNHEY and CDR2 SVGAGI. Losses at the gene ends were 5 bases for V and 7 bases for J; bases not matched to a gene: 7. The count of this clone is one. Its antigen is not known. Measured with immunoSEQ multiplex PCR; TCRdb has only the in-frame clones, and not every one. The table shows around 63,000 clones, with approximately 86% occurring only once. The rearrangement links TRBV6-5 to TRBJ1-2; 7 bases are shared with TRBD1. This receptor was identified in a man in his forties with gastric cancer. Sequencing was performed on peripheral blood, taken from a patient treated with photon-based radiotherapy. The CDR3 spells CASSRGREGGYTF. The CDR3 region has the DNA TGTGCCAGCAGTAGGGGGCGGGAAGGTGGCTACACCTTC.